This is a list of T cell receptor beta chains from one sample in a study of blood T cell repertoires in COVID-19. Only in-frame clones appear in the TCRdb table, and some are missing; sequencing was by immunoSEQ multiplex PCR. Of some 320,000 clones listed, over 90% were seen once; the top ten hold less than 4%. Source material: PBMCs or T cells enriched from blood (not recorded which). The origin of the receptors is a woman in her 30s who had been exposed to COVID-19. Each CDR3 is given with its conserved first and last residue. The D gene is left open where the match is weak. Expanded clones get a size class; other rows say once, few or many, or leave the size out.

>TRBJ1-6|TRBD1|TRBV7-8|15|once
CASSPEGQGNSPLHF
TGTGCCAGCAGCCCAGAGGGACAGGGAAATTCACCCCTCCACTTT
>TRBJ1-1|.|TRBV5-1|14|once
CASSLERGNTEAFF
TGCGCCAGCAGCTTGGAAAGGGGGAACACTGAAGCTTTCTTT
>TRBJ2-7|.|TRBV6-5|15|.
CASSSRTGWGLEQYF
TGTGCCAGCAGTTCCCGGACGGGCTGGGGCCTCGAGCAGTACTTC
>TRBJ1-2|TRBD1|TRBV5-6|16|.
CASIPQGQGYNYGYTF
TGTGCCAGCATCCCGCAAGGACAGGGGTATAACTATGGCTACACCTTC
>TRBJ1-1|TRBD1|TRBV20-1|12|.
CSASRGGGGAFF
TGCAGTGCTAGTAGAGGGGGCGGCGGTGCTTTCTTT
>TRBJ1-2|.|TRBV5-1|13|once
CASSPDRIYGYTF
TGCGCCAGCAGCCCGGACAGAATCTATGGCTACACCTTC
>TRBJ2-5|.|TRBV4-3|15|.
CASSPGATFGETQYF
TGCGCCAGCAGCCCCGGAGCGACTTTTGGGGAGACCCAGTACTTC
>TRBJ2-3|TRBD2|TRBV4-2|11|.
CASSHRLARYF
TGTGCCAGCAGCCATCGACTAGCACGGTATTTT
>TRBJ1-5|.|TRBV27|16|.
CASSLSGRVKNQPQHF
TGTGCCAGCAGTTTATCGGGCAGGGTGAAGAACCAGCCCCAGCATTTT
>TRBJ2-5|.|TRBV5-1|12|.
CASSLGSGQEDF
TGCGCCAGCAGCTTAGGTTCCGGGCAGGAGGACTTC
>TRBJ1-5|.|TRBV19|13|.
CASSTGGHQPQHF
TGTGCCAGTAGTACGGGGGGCCATCAGCCCCAGCATTTT
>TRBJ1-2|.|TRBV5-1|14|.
CASSLMTESYGYTF
TGCGCCAGCAGCTTAATGACAGAATCCTATGGCTACACCTTC
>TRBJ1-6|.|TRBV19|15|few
CASTRTGQLFSPLHF
TGTGCCAGTACCCGCACCGGACAGTTATTTTCACCCCTCCACTTT
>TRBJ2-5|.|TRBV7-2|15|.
CASSSLLRNQETQYF
TGTGCCAGCAGCTCCCTTCTGCGGAATCAAGAGACCCAGTACTTC
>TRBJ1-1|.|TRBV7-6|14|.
CASSSKTGNTEAFF
TGTGCCAGCAGTTCGAAGACGGGGAACACTGAAGCTTTCTTT
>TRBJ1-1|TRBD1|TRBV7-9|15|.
CASSPKATGTGVAFF
TGTGCCAGCAGCCCCAAGGCGACCGGGACAGGGGTAGCTTTCTTT
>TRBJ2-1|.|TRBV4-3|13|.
CASSQDPRSGQFF
TGCGCCAGCAGCCAAGATCCTAGAAGCGGGCAGTTCTTC
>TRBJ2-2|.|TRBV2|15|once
CASSPETRSTGELFF
TGTGCCAGCAGCCCTGAGACACGATCCACCGGGGAGCTGTTTTTT
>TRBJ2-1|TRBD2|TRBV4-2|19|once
CASSTIIPFPSGGGNEQFF
TGTGCCAGCAGCACTATAATCCCCTTTCCTAGCGGGGGTGGCAATGAGCAGTTCTTC
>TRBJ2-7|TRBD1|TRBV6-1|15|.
CASSEPGTVSYEQYF
TGTGCCAGCAGTGAACCCGGGACAGTCTCCTACGAGCAGTACTTC
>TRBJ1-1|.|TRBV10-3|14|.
CAINHRLENTEAFF
TGTGCCATCAATCACAGGCTCGAGAACACTGAAGCTTTCTTT
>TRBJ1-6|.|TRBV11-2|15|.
CASSTVGQPNSPLHF
TGTGCCAGCAGCACCGTAGGACAGCCTAATTCACCCCTCCACTTT
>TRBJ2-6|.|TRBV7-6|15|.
CASSLVDSGANVLTF
TGTGCCAGCAGCTTAGTAGACTCTGGGGCCAACGTCCTGACTTTC
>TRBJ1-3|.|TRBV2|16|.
CASTVRGWPSGNTIYF
TGTGCCAGCACGGTCCGGGGGTGGCCCTCTGGAAACACCATATATTTT
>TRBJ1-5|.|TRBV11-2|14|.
CASSLAGNGQPQHF
TGTGCCAGCAGCTTAGCAGGGAATGGACAGCCCCAGCATTTT
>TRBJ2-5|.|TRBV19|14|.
CASTPDRYQETQYF
TGTGCCAGTACTCCCGACAGGTACCAAGAGACCCAGTACTTC
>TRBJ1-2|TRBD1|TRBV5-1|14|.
CASSLGTGSYGYTF
TGCGCCAGCAGCCTCGGGACAGGGTCCTATGGCTACACCTTC
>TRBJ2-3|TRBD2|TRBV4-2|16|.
CASSPLAGGRADTQYF
TGTGCCAGCAGCCCACTAGCGGGGGGGCGCGCAGATACGCAGTATTTT
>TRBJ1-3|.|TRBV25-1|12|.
CASHSSGNTIYF
TGTGCCAGTCACAGCTCTGGAAACACCATATATTTT
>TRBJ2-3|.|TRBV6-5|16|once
CASSYGGAYRADTQYF
TGTGCCAGCAGTTACGGGGGCGCGTATCGGGCAGATACGCAGTATTTT
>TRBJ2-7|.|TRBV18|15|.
CASSPPGQLSYEQYF
TGTGCCAGCTCACCTCCGGGACAACTTTCCTACGAGCAGTACTTC
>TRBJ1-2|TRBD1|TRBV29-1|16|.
CSVEAVTGQTNYGYTF
TGCAGCGTTGAAGCGGTAACGGGACAGACTAACTATGGCTACACCTTC
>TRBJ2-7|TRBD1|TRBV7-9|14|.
CASRRQGPNYEQYF
TGTGCCAGCAGGAGACAGGGGCCAAACTACGAGCAGTACTTC
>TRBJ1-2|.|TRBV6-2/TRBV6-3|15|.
CASSYSYTGNYGYTF
TGTGCCAGCAGTTACTCGTATACCGGGAACTATGGCTACACCTTC
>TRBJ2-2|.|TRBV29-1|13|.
CSVPFWSTGELFF
TGCAGCGTCCCCTTCTGGAGCACCGGGGAGCTGTTTTTT
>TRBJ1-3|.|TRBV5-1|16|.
CASSEQGYNSGNTIYF
TGCGCCAGCAGTGAACAGGGCTATAATTCTGGAAACACCATATATTTT
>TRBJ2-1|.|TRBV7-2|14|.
CASSTWGGPNEQFF
TGTGCCAGCAGTACCTGGGGCGGACCCAATGAGCAGTTCTTC
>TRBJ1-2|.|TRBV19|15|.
CASSIPRDTNYGYTF
TGTGCCAGTAGTATCCCTCGGGACACGAACTATGGCTACACCTTC
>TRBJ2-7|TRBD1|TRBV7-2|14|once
CASSHPGQSGEQYF
TGTGCCAGCAGCCATCCGGGACAGTCGGGGGAGCAGTACTTC
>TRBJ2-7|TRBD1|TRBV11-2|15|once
CASSGWTGGSYEQYF
TGTGCCAGCAGCGGCTGGACAGGAGGTTCCTACGAGCAGTACTTC
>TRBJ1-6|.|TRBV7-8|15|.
CASSLMEPYNSPLHF
TGTGCCAGCAGCTTGATGGAGCCCTATAATTCACCCCTCCACTTT
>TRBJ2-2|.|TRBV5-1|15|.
CASRERGTNTGELFF
TGCGCCAGCAGGGAGCGCGGGACCAACACCGGGGAGCTGTTTTTT
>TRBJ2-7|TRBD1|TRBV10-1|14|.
CASSGDRVTYEQYF
TGCGCCAGCAGCGGGGACAGGGTCACCTACGAGCAGTACTTC
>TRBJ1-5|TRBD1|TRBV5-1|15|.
CASSLETGGRQPQHF
TGCGCCAGCAGCTTGGAGACAGGGGGGCGTCAGCCCCAGCATTTT
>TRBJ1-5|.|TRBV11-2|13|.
CASSLDRNQPQHF
TGTGCCAGCAGCCTAGATCGGAATCAGCCCCAGCATTTT
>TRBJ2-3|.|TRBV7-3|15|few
CASSLVRGSTDTQYF
TGTGCCAGCAGCTTAGTGCGGGGAAGCACAGATACGCAGTATTTT